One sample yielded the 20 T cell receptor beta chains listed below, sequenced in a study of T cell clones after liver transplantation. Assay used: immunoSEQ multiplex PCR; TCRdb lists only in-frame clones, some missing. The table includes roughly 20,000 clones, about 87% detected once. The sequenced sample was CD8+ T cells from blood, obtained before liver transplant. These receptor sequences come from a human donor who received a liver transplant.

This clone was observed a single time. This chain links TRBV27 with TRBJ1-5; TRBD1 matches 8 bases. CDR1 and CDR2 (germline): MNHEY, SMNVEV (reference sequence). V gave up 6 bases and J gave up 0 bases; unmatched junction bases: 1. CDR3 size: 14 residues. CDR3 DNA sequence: TGTGCCAGCAGGGGGACAGGTAGCAATCAGCCCCAGCATTTT. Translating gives CASRGTGSNQPQHF.

The CDR3 protein is CSVEDRFSGGAYNEQFF. CDR3 coding DNA: TGCAGCGTTGAAGATCGGTTTTCGGGCGGGGCCTACAATGAGCAGTTCTTC. The rearrangement uses TRBV29-1 and TRBJ2-1, with D possibly TRBD2 on 6 matching bases. The germline V gene has CDR1 SQVTM and CDR2 ANQGSEA. The length of the CDR3 is 17 residues. Trimming left V 0 bases short and J 2 bases short, with 17 bases between.

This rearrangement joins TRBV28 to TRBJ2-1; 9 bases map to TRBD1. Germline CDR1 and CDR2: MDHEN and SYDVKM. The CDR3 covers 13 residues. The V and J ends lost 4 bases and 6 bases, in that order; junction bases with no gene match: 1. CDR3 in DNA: TGTGCCAGCAGTTCGACAGGGGGCAATGAGCAGTTCTTC. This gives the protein CASSSTGGNEQFF.

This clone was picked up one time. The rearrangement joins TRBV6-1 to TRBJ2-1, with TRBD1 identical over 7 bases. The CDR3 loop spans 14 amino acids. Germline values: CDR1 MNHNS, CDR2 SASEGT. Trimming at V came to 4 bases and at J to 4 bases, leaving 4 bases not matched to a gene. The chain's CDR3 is CASSGWGQYNEQFF. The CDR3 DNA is TGTGCCAGCAGTGGATGGGGACAGTACAATGAGCAGTTCTTC.

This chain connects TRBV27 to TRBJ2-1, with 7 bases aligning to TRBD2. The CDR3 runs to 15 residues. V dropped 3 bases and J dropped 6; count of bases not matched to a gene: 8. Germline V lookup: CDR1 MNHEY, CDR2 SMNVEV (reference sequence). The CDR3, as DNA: TGTGCCAGCAGTTTGTTGGCGGGAGCAGGCAATGAGCAGTTCTTC. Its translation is CASSLLAGAGNEQFF.

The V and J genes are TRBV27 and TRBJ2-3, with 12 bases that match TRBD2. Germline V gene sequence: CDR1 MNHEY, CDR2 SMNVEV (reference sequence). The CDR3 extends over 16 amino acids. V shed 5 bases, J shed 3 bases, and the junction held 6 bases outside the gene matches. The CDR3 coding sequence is TGTGCCAGCAGTCCCCTAGCGGGAGGGGGAACAGATACGCAGTATTTT. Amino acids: CASSPLAGGGTDTQYF.

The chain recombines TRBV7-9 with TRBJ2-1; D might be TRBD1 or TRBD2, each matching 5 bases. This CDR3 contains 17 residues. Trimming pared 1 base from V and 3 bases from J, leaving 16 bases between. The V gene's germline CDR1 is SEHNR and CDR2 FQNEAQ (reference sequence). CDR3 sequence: CASSLEGIGEIYNEQFF. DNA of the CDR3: TGTGCCAGCAGCTTAGAGGGGATAGGGGAGATCTACAATGAGCAGTTCTTC. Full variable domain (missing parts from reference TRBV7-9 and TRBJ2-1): DTGVSQNPRHKITKRGQNVTFRCDPISEHNRLYWYRQTLGQGPEFLTYFQNEAQLEKSRLLSDRFSAERPKGSFSTLEIQRTEQGDSAMYLCASSLEGIGEIYNEQFFGPGTRLTVL.

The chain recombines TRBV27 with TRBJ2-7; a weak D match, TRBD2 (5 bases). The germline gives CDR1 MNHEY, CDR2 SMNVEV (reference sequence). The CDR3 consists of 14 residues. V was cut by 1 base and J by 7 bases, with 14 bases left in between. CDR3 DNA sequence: TGTGCCAGCAGTTTATTGGGAGCTAGTAGGGAGCAGTACTTC. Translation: CASSLLGASREQYF.

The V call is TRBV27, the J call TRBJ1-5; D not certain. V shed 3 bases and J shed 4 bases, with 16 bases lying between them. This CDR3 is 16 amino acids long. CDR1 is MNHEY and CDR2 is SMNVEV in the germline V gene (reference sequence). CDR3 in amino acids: CASSLGSHGFNQPQHF. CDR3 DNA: TGTGCCAGCAGTTTGGGTTCTCACGGGTTTAATCAGCCCCAGCATTTT.

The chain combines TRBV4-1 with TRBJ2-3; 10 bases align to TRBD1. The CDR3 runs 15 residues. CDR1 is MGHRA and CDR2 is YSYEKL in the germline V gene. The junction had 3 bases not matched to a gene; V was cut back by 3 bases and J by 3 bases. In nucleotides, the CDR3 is TGCGCCAGCAGCCAGGGACAGGGGCCTACAGATACGCAGTATTTT. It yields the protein CASSQGQGPTDTQYF.

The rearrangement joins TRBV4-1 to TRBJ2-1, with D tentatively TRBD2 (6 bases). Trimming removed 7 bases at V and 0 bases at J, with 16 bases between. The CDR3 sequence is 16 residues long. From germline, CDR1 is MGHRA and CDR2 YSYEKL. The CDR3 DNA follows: TGCGCCAGCATGTTAGGCGGGACCAGCTCCTACAATGAGCAGTTCTTC. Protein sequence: CASMLGGTSSYNEQFF.

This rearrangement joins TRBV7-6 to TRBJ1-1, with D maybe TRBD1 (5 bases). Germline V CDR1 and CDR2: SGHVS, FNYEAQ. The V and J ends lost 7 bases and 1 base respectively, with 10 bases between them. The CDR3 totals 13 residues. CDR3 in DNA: TGTGCCAGCAAAACAGGACCGAACACTGAAGCTTTCTTT. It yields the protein CASKTGPNTEAFF. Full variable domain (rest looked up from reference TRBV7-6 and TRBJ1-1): GAGVSQSPRYKVTKRGQDVALRCDPISGHVSLYWYRQALGQGPEFLTYFNYEAQQDKSGLPNDRFSAERPEGSISTLTIQRTEQRDSAMYRCASKTGPNTEAFFGQGTRLTVV.

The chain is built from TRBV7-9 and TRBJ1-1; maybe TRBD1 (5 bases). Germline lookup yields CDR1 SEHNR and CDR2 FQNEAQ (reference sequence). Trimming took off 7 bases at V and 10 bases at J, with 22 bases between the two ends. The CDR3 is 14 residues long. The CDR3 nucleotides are TGTGCCAGCACCGATGTGGGGGTAGAGATATCAGCTTTCTTT. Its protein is CASTDVGVEISAFF.

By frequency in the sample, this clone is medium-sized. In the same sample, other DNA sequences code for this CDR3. CDR3 coding DNA: TGTGCCAGCAGTTTTTTATCTGGCACAGATACGCAGTATTTT. It is translated as CASSFLSGTDTQYF. V and J are TRBV28 and TRBJ2-3; D unclear. CDR3 length equals 14 residues. Germline CDR1 is MDHEN and CDR2 is SYDVKM. V lost 3 bases, J lost 1 base, and 8 bases lay in between.

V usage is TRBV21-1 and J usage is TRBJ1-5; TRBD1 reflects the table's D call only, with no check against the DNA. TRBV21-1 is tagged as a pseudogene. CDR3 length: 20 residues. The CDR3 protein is CASSKNSHTGQGAFYQPQHF. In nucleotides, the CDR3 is TGTGCCAGCAGCAAAAATTCCCATACCGGACAGGGAGCCTTCTATCAGCCCCAGCATTTT.

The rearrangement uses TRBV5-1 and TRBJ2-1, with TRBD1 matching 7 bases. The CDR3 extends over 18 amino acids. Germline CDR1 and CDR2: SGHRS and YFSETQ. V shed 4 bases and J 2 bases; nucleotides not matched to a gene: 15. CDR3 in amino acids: CASSGIRDSPITYNEQFF. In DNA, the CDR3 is TGCGCCAGCAGCGGGATCCGGGACAGCCCTATTACCTACAATGAGCAGTTCTTC.

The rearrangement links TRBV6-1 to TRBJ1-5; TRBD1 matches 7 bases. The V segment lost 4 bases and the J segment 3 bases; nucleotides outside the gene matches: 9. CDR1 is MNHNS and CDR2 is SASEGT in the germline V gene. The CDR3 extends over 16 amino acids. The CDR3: CASSGIYRGHNQPQHF. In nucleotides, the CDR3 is TGTGCCAGCAGTGGGATCTACAGGGGTCACAATCAGCCCCAGCATTTT.

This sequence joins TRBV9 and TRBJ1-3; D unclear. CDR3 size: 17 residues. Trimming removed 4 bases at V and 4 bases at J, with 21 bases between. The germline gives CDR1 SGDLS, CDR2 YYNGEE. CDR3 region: CASSPEEAFSEGNTIYF. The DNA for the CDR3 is TGTGCCAGCAGCCCCGAGGAGGCTTTCTCTGAGGGAAACACCATATATTTT.

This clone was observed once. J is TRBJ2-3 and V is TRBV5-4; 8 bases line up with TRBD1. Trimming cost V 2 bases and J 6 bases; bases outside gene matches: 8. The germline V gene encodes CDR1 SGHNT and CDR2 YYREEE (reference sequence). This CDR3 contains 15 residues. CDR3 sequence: CASSFGTGLWDTQYF. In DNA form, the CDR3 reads TGTGCCAGCAGCTTCGGGACAGGATTATGGGATACGCAGTATTTT.

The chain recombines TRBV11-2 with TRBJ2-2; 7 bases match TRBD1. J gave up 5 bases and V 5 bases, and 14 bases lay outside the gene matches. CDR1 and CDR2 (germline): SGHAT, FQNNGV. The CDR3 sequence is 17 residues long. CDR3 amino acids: CASSTPPGQIPTGELFF. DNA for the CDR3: TGTGCCAGCAGCACTCCTCCGGGACAGATTCCAACCGGGGAGCTGTTTTTT. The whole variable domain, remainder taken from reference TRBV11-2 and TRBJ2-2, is EAGVAQSPRYKIIEKRQSVAFWCNPISGHATLYWYQQILGQGPKLLIQFQNNGVVDDSQLPKDRFSAERLKGVDSTLKIQPAKLEDSAVYLCASSTPPGQIPTGELFFGEGSRLTVL.